This TCR beta chain was sequenced in a study of PD-L1 blockade in urothelial cancer. Study context: Blood was analyzed 3 weeks (second dose) and 6 weeks after treatment start.

Clones were read by immunoSEQ multiplex PCR, and TCRdb kept only the in-frame ones, dropping some. The repertoire consists of around 66,000 clones, with about 90% occurring once and the leading ten covering around 11%. Time point indicated: peripheral blood 6 weeks after treatment start. Source: PBMCs, taken around atezolizumab (anti-PD-L1) treatment. The sequence derives from a man aged 55 to 70 with urothelial cancer.

CDR3 sequence (DNA): TGTGCCAGCAGTTACTTCGGGGGGGGCACCGGGGAGCTGTTTTTT. It is translated as CASSYFGGGTGELFF. The gene calls are TRBV6-6 and TRBJ2-2; TRBD2 matches at 8 bases. Germline V gene data show CDR1 as MNHNY and CDR2 as SVGAGI (reference sequence). The CDR3 consists of 15 residues. The V and J ends lost 1 base and 4 bases, in that order; junction bases with no gene match: 2.